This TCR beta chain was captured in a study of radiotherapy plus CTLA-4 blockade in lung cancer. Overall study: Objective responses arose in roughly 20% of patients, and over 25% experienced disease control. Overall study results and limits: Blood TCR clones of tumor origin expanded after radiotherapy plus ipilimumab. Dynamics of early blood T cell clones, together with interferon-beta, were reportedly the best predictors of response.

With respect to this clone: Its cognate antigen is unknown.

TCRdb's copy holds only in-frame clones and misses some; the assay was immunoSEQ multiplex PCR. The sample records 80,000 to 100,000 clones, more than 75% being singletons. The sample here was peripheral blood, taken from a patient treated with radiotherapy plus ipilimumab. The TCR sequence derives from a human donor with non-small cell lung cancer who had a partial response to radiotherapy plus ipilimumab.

CDR3 amino acids: CASSLIGGGNTGELFF. CDR3 coding DNA: TGTGCCAGCAGCTTAATTGGCGGAGGGAACACCGGGGAGCTGTTTTTT. The genes are TRBV7-2 and TRBJ2-2, with D possibly being TRBD2 (5 bases). Germline CDR1 SGHTA, CDR2 FQGNSA. The CDR3 consists of 16 residues. V was shortened by 2 bases and J by 1 base, with 11 bases between the two germline ends.